The following is a TCR beta chain sequence with its context. This entry is derived from a study of blood T cell repertoires in COVID-19. Study details: PBMCs, B-cell-depleted T cells, or T cells provided the cDNA or gDNA that made up the material.

Measured with immunoSEQ multiplex PCR; TCRdb has only the in-frame clones, and not every one. The sample contains about 260,000 clones, about 87% of which appear only once. Germline loops: CDR1 MNHEY, CDR2 SMNVEV (reference sequence). Between the trimmed V and J ends, which lost 5 bases and 4 bases, there was a span of 14 bases. The CDR3 is 14 amino acids. Sequencing input: PBMCs or T cells enriched from blood (not recorded which). The receptor's source is a middle-aged woman with acute COVID-19. This chain uses TRBV27 with TRBJ1-2; D gene unclear. DNA for the CDR3: TGTGCCAGCAGTCCTGAGGCCGAGATCTATGGCTACACCTTC. The encoded protein is CASSPEAEIYGYTF.